This TCR beta chain emerged from a study of T cells in Graves' hyperthyroidism and ophthalmopathy. The germline CDR1 and CDR2 sequences are MNHEY and SVGEGT. The CDR3 totals 16 residues. Unmatched junction bases numbered 10, after V lost 6 bases and J lost 3 bases. Amplified TCR beta CDR3 regions derived from RNA transcripts. Researchers ran a first-round RT-PCR on the TCR CDR3 using the HTBI primer set. Using its own MiXCR run on the multiplex PCR reads, TCRdb lists one record per CDR3 protein. The sample includes a few hundred thousand distinct CDR3 sequences, roughly 15% of them seen just once. The study, taken as a whole, reports: Ophthalmopathy onset followed model prediction by a median around six months.

This clonotype was seen repeatedly, ten times or more. Its specificity is not known. The sample consisted of blood. The V call is TRBV6-2 or TRBV6-3, the J call TRBJ2-7; 11 bases align to TRBD1. The source of this sequence is a woman in her 30s with Graves' ophthalmopathy. The CDR3 spells CASRPGTGGILYEQYF. The CDR3 coding sequence is TGTGCCAGCAGACCCGGGACAGGGGGTATTCTCTACGAGCAGTACTTC.